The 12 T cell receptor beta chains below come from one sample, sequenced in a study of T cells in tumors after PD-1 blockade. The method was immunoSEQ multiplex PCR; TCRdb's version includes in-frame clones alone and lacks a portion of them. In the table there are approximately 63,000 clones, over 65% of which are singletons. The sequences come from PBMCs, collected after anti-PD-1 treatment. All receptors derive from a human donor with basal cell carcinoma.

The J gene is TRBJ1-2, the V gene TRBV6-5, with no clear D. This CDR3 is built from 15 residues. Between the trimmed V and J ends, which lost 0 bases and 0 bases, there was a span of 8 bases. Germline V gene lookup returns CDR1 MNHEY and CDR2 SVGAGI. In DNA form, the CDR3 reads TGTGCCAGCAGTTACTCTATATCGGCTAACTATGGCTACACCTTC. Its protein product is CASSYSISANYGYTF.

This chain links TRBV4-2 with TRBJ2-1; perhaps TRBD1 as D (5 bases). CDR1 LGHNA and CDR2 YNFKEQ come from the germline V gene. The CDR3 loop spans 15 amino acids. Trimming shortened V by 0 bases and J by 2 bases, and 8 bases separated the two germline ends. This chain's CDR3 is CASSQEEDTYNEQFF. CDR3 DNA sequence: TGTGCCAGCAGCCAAGAAGAGGACACCTACAATGAGCAGTTCTTC.

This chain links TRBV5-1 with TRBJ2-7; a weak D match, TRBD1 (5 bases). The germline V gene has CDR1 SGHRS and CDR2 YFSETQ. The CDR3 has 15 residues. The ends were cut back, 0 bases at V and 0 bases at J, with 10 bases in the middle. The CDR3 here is CASSLDGQSSYEQYF. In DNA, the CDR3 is TGCGCCAGCAGCTTGGACGGACAATCCTCCTACGAGCAGTACTTC.

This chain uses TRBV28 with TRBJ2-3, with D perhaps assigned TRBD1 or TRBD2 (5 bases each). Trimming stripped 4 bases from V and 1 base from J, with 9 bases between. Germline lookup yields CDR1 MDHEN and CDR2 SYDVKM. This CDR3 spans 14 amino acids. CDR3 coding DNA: TGTGCCAGCAGTTCCGGGGCGGGCACAGATACGCAGTATTTT. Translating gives CASSSGAGTDTQYF.

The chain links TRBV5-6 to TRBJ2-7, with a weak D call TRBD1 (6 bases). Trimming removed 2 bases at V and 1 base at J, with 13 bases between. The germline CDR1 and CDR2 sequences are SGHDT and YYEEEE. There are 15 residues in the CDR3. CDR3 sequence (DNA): TGTGCCAGCAGCTTAGGACAGCTGATATCCTACGAGCAGTACTTC. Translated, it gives CASSLGQLISYEQYF.

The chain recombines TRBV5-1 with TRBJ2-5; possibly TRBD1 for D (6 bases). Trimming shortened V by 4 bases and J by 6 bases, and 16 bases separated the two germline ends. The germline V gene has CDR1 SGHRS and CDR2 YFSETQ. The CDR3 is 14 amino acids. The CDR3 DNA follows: TGCGCCAGCAGCCTTGTAAGGGGGTCGAAGACCCAGTACTTC. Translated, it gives CASSLVRGSKTQYF.

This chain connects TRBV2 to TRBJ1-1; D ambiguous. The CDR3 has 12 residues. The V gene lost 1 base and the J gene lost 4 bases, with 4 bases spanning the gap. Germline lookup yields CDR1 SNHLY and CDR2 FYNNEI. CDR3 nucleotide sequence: TGTGCCAGCAGTGAAGATTTCACTGAAGCTTTCTTT. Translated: CASSEDFTEAFF.

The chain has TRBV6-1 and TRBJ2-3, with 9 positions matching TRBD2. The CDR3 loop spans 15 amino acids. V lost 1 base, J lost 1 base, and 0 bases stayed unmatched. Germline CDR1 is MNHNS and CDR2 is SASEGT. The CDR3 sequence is CASSEERGGTDTQYF. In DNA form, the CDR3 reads TGTGCCAGCAGTGAAGAGCGGGGGGGCACAGATACGCAGTATTTT.

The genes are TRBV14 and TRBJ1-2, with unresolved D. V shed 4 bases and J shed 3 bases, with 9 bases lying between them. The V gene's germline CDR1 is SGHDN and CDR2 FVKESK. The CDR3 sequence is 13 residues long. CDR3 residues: CASSPTAYYGYTF. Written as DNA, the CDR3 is TGTGCCAGCAGCCCTACAGCTTACTATGGCTACACCTTC.

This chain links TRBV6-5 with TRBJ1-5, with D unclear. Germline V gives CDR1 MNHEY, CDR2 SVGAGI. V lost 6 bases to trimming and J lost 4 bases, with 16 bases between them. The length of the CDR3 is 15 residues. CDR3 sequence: CASREGLERNQPQHF. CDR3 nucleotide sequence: TGTGCCAGCAGGGAGGGTCTGGAAAGAAATCAGCCCCAGCATTTT.

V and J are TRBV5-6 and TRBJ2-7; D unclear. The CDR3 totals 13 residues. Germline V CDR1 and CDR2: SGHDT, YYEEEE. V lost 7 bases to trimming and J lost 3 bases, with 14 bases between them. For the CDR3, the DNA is TGTGCCAGCGAGAGGCTCAAAGGCTACGAGCAGTACTTC. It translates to CASERLKGYEQYF.

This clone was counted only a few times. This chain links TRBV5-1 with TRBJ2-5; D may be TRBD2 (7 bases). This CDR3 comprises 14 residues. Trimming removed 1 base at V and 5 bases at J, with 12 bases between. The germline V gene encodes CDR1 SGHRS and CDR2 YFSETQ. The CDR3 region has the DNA TGCGCCAGCAGCTTGTACGGGGGGCTGGAGACCCAGTACTTC. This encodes CASSLYGGLETQYF.